Each of the 10 T cell receptor beta chains below was sequenced from the same sample in a study of T cell repertoires in cytomegalovirus infection. TCRdb re-called the reads through MiXCR, storing one row per CDR3 protein. This sample has roughly 500,000 distinct CDR3 sequences, with 11% found just once. Input material: PBMCs. All receptors come from a human donor in good health (CMV status not recorded). Some clones in this sample may be carry-over from other donors' samples.

This clonotype was found many times. V and J are TRBV10-3 and TRBJ2-1; D is possibly TRBD2 (6 bases). V was cut by 4 bases and J by 7 bases, with 14 bases left in between. The CDR3 totals 14 residues. CDR1 and CDR2 (germline): ENHRY, SYGVKD. In DNA, the CDR3 is TGTGCCATCAGTGGACTAGGAGGGTGGAATGAGCAGTTCTTC. This sequence encodes CAISGLGGWNEQFF.

This clonotype has only a few counts. The chain carries TRBV3-1 and TRBJ1-2; no definite D call. Trimming left V 5 bases short and J 0 bases short, with 16 bases between. Germline V gives CDR1 LGHDT, CDR2 YNNKEL (reference sequence). The CDR3 is 16 amino acids. The CDR3 loop is CASSSRSSAANYGYTF. CDR3 sequence (DNA): TGTGCCAGCAGCTCCCGGTCTAGCGCCGCTAACTATGGCTACACCTTC.

This chain links TRBV20-1 with TRBJ1-2; TRBD1 is a possible D gene (5 bases). Germline V gene data show CDR1 as DFQATT and CDR2 as SNEGSKA (reference sequence). The CDR3 is 12 amino acids. The CDR3 DNA follows: TGCAGGGCGACGGGGCGCCTCTATGGCTACACCTTC. The encoded protein is CRATGRLYGYTF.

This clonotype appeared many times. The J gene is TRBJ1-1, the V gene TRBV25-1; no firm D call. V lost 7 bases and J lost 1, with 16 bases in between. Germline loops: CDR1 MGHDK, CDR2 SYGVNS. The CDR3 loop spans 15 amino acids. The CDR3 protein is CASNHQTYPNTEAFF. CDR3 sequence (DNA): TGTGCCAGCAACCACCAGACATATCCGAACACTGAAGCTTTCTTT.

The chain links TRBV20-1 to TRBJ2-2; a possible D gene is TRBD2 (6 bases). V was cut by 0 bases and J by 5 bases, with 13 bases left in between. The germline V gene encodes CDR1 DFQATT and CDR2 SNEGSKA (reference sequence). This CDR3 spans 15 amino acids. The CDR3 is CSARDRGGQTGELFF. Here the CDR3 DNA reads TGCAGTGCTAGAGATCGGGGAGGTCAAACCGGGGAGCTGTTTTTT.

The gene calls are TRBV6-5 and TRBJ2-5; D ambiguous. Per germline, CDR1 MNHEY and CDR2 SVGAGI. Trimming removed 0 bases from V and 2 bases from J, with 13 bases in between. The length of the CDR3 is 16 residues. The CDR3 reads CASSYSGTTLQETQYF. The CDR3 nucleotides are TGTGCCAGCAGTTACTCGGGTACGACCTTGCAAGAGACCCAGTACTTC.

This clonotype was detected ten times or more. The DNA for the CDR3 is TGTGCCAGCAGCTCAAATGCAGGGGGGTATGGAGGTGGGGAGACCCAGTACTTC. This sequence encodes CASSSNAGGYGGGETQYF. J is TRBJ2-5 and V is TRBV7-2; TRBD1 might be the D (7 bases). Trimming removed 4 bases from V and 5 bases from J, with 26 bases in between. Germline V gene data show CDR1 as SGHTA and CDR2 as FQGNSA. CDR3 length: 18 residues.

This clonotype was found many times. V gene TRBV12-3 or TRBV12-4 combines with J gene TRBJ2-3; 12 nucleotides agree with TRBD2. The CDR3 has 18 residues. Trimming took 4 bases from V and 1 from J; bases not matched to a gene: 9. The CDR3 reads CASSSPRSSGGGTDTQYF. Here the CDR3 DNA reads TGTGCCAGCAGTTCCCCGCGATCTAGCGGGGGGGGCACAGATACGCAGTATTTT.

This clonotype was counted ten times or more. V gene TRBV7-9 combines with J gene TRBJ2-7, with 10 positions matching TRBD1. V shed 4 bases and J 5 bases; nucleotides not matched to a gene: 5. The V gene's germline CDR1 is SEHNR and CDR2 FQNEAQ (reference sequence). The CDR3 extends over 14 amino acids. CDR3 protein: CASSSGQGGNEQYF. As DNA, the CDR3 is TGTGCCAGCAGCTCCGGACAGGGGGGAAACGAGCAGTACTTC.

To note about this clonotype: A read error is possible here, since a much larger clone lies one base away. The V call is TRBV7-4, the J call TRBJ2-2; D not resolved. The germline V gene has CDR1 SGHVT and CDR2 SQSDAQ. Trimming pared 4 bases from V and 1 base from J, leaving 7 bases between. The CDR3 covers 14 residues. The DNA for the CDR3 is TGTGCCAGCAGCTCCTGGCGGAACACCGGGGAGCTGTTTTTT. The encoded protein is CASSSWRNTGELFF.